This entry features one TCR beta chain sequence. This sample was taken from a study of monozygotic twins with inflammatory bowel disease. From its re-call of the 5' RACE reads, TCRdb lists each CDR3 protein once, without DNA. The table for this sample gives 85,000 to 110,000 distinct CDR3 sequences. The sample was blood. The receptor was derived from a human donor with ulcerative colitis or Crohn's disease, or a healthy co-twin of an affected twin (not recorded which).

Here the CDR3 reads CASSQTGTPTDTQYF. V and J are TRBV7-8 and TRBJ2-3; as DNA is missing, the TRBD1 call by TCRdb cannot be tested. CDR1 is SGHVS and CDR2 is FQNEAQ in the germline V gene. The CDR3 length is 15 residues. The full variable domain, with the rest looked up from reference TRBV7-8 and TRBJ2-3, is GAGVSQSPRYKVAKRGQDVALRCDPISGHVSLFWYQQALGQGPEFLTYFQNEAQLDKSGLPSDRFFAERPEGSVSTLKIQRTQQEDSAVYLCASSQTGTPTDTQYFGPGTRLTVL.